What follows are 19 T cell receptor beta chains derived from one specimen sequenced in a study of PD-1 blockade in classical Hodgkin lymphoma. The table came from immunoSEQ multiplex PCR; TCRdb's copy has only in-frame clones and leaves some out. The table has tens of thousands of clones, approximately 89% seen once. Every patient relapsed after autologous stem cell transplantation, and brentuximab vedotin exposure varied. This material consisted of peripheral blood mononuclear cells (PBMCs), taken before the second cycle of nivolumab. Receptor source: a human donor with classical Hodgkin lymphoma.

This chain uses TRBV5-1 with TRBJ1-1, with D perhaps TRBD1 (5 bases). Trimming removed 5 bases at V and 3 bases at J, with 14 bases between. Germline assignment: CDR1 SGHRS and CDR2 YFSETQ. The CDR3 contains 14 residues. CDR3 sequence: CASRPGTEHTEAFF. The CDR3 nucleotides are TGCGCCAGCAGGCCGGGGACGGAACACACTGAAGCTTTCTTT. Full variable domain (remainder filled in from reference TRBV5-1 and TRBJ1-1): KAGVTQTPRYLIKTRGQQVTLSCSPISGHRSVSWYQQTPGQGLQFLFEYFSETQRNKGNFPGRFSGRQFSNSRSEMNVSTLELGDSALYLCASRPGTEHTEAFFGQGTRLTVV.

V and J are TRBV28 and TRBJ1-1; D gene unclear. Per germline, CDR1 MDHEN and CDR2 SYDVKM. V was shortened by 3 bases and J by 5 bases, with 13 bases between the two germline ends. The CDR3 has 14 residues. CDR3 region: CASSLEGEKTEAFF. In DNA form, the CDR3 reads TGTGCCAGCAGTTTGGAGGGTGAGAAAACTGAAGCTTTCTTT. Drawing the rest from reference TRBV28 and TRBJ1-1, the complete variable domain is DVKVTQSSRYLVKRTGEKVFLECVQDMDHENMFWYRQDPGLGLRLIYFSYDVKMKEKGDIPEGYSVSREKKERFSLILESASTNQTSMYLCASSLEGEKTEAFFGQGTRLTVV.

The V and J genes are TRBV7-2 and TRBJ2-5; 8 nucleotides align to TRBD1. The CDR3 loop spans 15 amino acids. The germline V gene encodes CDR1 SGHTA and CDR2 FQGNSA. The V gene end was trimmed by 3 bases and the J gene end by 4 bases; junction bases not matched to a gene: 7. This CDR3 is CASSFDRGAPETQYF. The CDR3 nucleotides read TGTGCCAGCAGCTTCGACAGGGGCGCTCCAGAGACCCAGTACTTC. The full variable domain, in which reference TRBV7-2 and TRBJ2-5 provide the parts outside the CDR3, is GAGVSQSPSNKVTEKGKDVELRCDPISGHTALYWYRQSLGQGLEFLIYFQGNSAPDKSGLPSDRFSAERTGGSVSTLTIQRTQQEDSAVYLCASSFDRGAPETQYFGPGTRLLVL.

This rearrangement joins TRBV27 to TRBJ1-2; 8 nucleotides align to TRBD1. The CDR3 runs to 15 residues. With 5 bases clipped from V and 2 bases from J, the junction kept 7 bases outside the gene matches. From germline, CDR1 is MNHEY and CDR2 SMNVEV (reference sequence). The CDR3 coding sequence is TGTGCCAGCAGTGGGCTCAGGGGGCAGAACTATGGCTACACCTTC. It codes for CASSGLRGQNYGYTF.

As DNA, the CDR3 is TGTGCCAGCAGTTACTCCCGGGAGCGGAGCTCCTACGAGCAGTACTTC. Residues: CASSYSRERSSYEQYF. This chain links TRBV6-5 with TRBJ2-7, with a tentative D call TRBD2 (6 bases). There are 16 residues in the CDR3. Trimming took 0 bases from V and 0 from J, leaving 12 bases between them. Germline V lookup: CDR1 MNHEY, CDR2 SVGAGI.

This chain links TRBV11-2 with TRBJ1-6; 12 bases agree with TRBD1. Germline V gene data show CDR1 as SGHAT and CDR2 as FQNNGV. V was clipped by 8 bases and J by 8 bases; unmatched bases: 7. This CDR3 is 15 amino acids long. The CDR3 here is CASRGTGGLHSPLHF. The DNA for the CDR3 is TGTGCCAGCCGGGGGACAGGGGGCCTTCATTCACCCCTCCACTTT.

The V and J genes are TRBV27 and TRBJ2-1, with 9 bases identical to TRBD1. Trimming at V came to 5 bases and at J to 3 bases, leaving 2 bases not matched to a gene. CDR1 MNHEY and CDR2 SMNVEV come from the germline V gene (reference sequence). The CDR3 loop spans 14 amino acids. In DNA, the CDR3 is TGTGCCAGCAGTCGACAGGGGGGCTACAATGAGCAGTTCTTC. Translation: CASSRQGGYNEQFF.

V is TRBV27 and J is TRBJ2-1; D might be TRBD1 or TRBD2, each matching 5 bases. Trimming cost V 6 bases and J 9 bases, with 18 bases left between them. Germline CDR1 is MNHEY and CDR2 is SMNVEV (reference sequence). CDR3 length: 14 amino acids. The CDR3 is CASSVEGRRGEQFF. CDR3 DNA: TGTGCCAGCAGCGTAGAGGGGCGCCGAGGTGAGCAGTTCTTC.

The rearrangement links TRBV9 to TRBJ2-7; TRBD2 aligns across 13 bases. The CDR3 totals 17 residues. The ends lost 3 bases at V and 2 bases at J; junction bases unmatched: 8. CDR1 is SGDLS, CDR2 YYNGEE, per germline. The CDR3 DNA follows: TGTGCCAGCAGCGAAGGACTAGCGGGAGCTGGGCCCTACGAGCAGTACTTC. This gives the protein CASSEGLAGAGPYEQYF.

Details on this clone: Other DNA sequences in this specimen translate into the identical CDR3. This chain links TRBV9 with TRBJ1-2; D gene unclear. V lost 0 bases, J lost 2 bases, and 8 bases lay in between. The CDR3 loop spans 14 amino acids. Germline-derived CDR1 and CDR2 are SGDLS and YYNGEE. The CDR3 DNA is TGTGCCAGCAGCGTAGAGCAAGGAAACTATGGCTACACCTTC. This codes for CASSVEQGNYGYTF. The complete variable domain, with remaining parts taken from reference TRBV9 and TRBJ1-2, reads DSGVTQTPKHLITATGQRVTLRCSPRSGDLSVYWYQQSLDQGLQFLIQYYNGEERAKGNILERFSAQQFPDLHSELNLSSLELGDSALYFCASSVEQGNYGYTFGSGTRLTVV.

The genes are TRBV6-1 and TRBJ2-1, with D perhaps given as TRBD1 or TRBD2 (6 bases each). In germline, CDR1 is MNHNS, CDR2 SASEGT. Trimming took 4 bases from V and 8 from J, leaving 24 bases between them. The CDR3 sequence is 17 residues long. CDR3 loop: CASSGRLIKVGGDEQFF. In DNA form, the CDR3 reads TGTGCCAGCAGTGGACGACTGATTAAAGTCGGGGGCGATGAGCAGTTCTTC.

The V and J genes are TRBV15 and TRBJ2-7; D possibly corresponds to TRBD1 (6 bases). The CDR3 has 15 residues. V was shortened by 1 base and J by 0 bases, with 10 bases between the two germline ends. Per germline, CDR1 LNHNV and CDR2 YYDKDF (reference sequence). In DNA, the CDR3 is TGTGCCACCAGCAGAGGGGGGCTGAGCTCCTACGAGCAGTACTTC. It yields the protein CATSRGGLSSYEQYF.

The J gene is TRBJ2-7, the V gene TRBV5-4, with unresolved D. Germline values: CDR1 SGHNT, CDR2 YYREEE (reference sequence). This CDR3 has 11 residues. V was shortened by 0 bases and J by 12 bases, with 10 bases between the two germline ends. The CDR3 DNA follows: TGTGCCAGCAGCTTGGCCCCCCCGCTGTACTTC. It is translated as CASSLAPPLYF.

The gene calls are TRBV28 and TRBJ2-1, with TRBD2 matching over 8 bases. The CDR3 covers 15 residues. V lost 6 bases and J lost 3; bases outside the gene matches: 7. Per germline, CDR1 MDHEN and CDR2 SYDVKM. CDR3 in DNA: TGTGCCAGCAGCCATAGAGCGGGGGACTACAATGAGCAGTTCTTC. It translates to CASSHRAGDYNEQFF.

This clone was seen only a few times. CDR3 DNA: TGTGCCAGCAGCCTAAAGTGGAACACTGAAGCTTTCTTT. Encoded protein: CASSLKWNTEAFF. The rearrangement joins TRBV7-9 to TRBJ1-1; D gene unclear. The length of the CDR3 is 13 residues. The germline V gene has CDR1 SEHNR and CDR2 FQNEAQ (reference sequence). V shed 5 bases and J shed 1 base, with 8 bases lying between them.

The rearrangement links TRBV28 to TRBJ2-5; tentative D call: TRBD1 (6 bases). Germline V gene sequence: CDR1 MDHEN, CDR2 SYDVKM. This CDR3 has 12 residues. Trimming shortened V by 7 bases and J by 5 bases, and 11 bases separated the two germline ends. CDR3 coding DNA: TGTGCCAGCACCCACAGGGCGGAGACCCAGTACTTC. Translation: CASTHRAETQYF.

In its sample, this clone was seen a few times. This chain joins TRBV6-5 and TRBJ2-2, with D possibly called TRBD1 or TRBD2 (6 bases each). V lost 4 bases and J lost 4, with 16 bases in between. In germline, CDR1 is MNHEY, CDR2 SVGAGI. This CDR3 is 16 amino acids long. The CDR3 nucleotides read TGTGCCAGCAGTTTCTCGACCAGGGGAGGCACCGGGGAGCTGTTTTTT. Protein sequence: CASSFSTRGGTGELFF.

This clone was seen a few times. J is TRBJ1-2 and V is TRBV10-2, with 8 bases matching TRBD1. V shed 8 bases, J shed 1 base, and the junction held 9 bases outside the gene matches. Germline CDR1 WSHSY, CDR2 SAAADI. This CDR3 is built from 15 residues. CDR3 coding DNA: TGCGCCAGCCGATTAGGACAGGGTGGTAACTATGGCTACACCTTC. The encoded protein is CASRLGQGGNYGYTF.

CDR3 sequence (DNA): TGTGCCATCAGTATTGACTATCTCTACGAGCAGTACTTC. Encoded protein: CAISIDYLYEQYF. The chain recombines TRBV10-3 with TRBJ2-7; weak D call: TRBD2 (5 bases). The V end was cut by 5 bases, the J end by 3 bases, with 11 bases between. This CDR3 has 13 amino acids. Germline assignment: CDR1 ENHRY and CDR2 SYGVKD.